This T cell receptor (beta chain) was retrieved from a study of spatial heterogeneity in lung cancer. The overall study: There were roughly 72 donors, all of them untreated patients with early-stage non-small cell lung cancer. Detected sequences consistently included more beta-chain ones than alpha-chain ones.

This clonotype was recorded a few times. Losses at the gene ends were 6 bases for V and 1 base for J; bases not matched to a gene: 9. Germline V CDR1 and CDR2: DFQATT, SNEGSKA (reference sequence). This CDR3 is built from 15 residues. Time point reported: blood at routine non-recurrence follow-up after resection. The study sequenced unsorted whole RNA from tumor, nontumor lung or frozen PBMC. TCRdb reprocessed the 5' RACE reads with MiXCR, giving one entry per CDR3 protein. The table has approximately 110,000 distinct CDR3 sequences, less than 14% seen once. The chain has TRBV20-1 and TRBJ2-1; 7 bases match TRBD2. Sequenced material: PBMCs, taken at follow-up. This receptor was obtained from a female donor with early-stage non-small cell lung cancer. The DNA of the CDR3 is TGCAGTGCACGGACTAGGTTGTTGTCCTACAATGAGCAGTTCTTC. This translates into CSARTRLLSYNEQFF.